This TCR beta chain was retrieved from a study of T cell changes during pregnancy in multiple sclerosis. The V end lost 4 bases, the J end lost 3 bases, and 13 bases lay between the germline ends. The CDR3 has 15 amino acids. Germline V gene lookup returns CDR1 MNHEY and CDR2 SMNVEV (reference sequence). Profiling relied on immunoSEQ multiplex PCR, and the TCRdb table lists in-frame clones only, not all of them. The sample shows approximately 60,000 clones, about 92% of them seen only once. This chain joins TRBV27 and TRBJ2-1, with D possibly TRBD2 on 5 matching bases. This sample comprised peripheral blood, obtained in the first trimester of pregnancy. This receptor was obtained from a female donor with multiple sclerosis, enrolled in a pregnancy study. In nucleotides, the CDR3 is TGTGCCAGCAGTTCATCGAGCGGACTCTACAATGAGCAGTTCTTC. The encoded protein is CASSSSSGLYNEQFF.